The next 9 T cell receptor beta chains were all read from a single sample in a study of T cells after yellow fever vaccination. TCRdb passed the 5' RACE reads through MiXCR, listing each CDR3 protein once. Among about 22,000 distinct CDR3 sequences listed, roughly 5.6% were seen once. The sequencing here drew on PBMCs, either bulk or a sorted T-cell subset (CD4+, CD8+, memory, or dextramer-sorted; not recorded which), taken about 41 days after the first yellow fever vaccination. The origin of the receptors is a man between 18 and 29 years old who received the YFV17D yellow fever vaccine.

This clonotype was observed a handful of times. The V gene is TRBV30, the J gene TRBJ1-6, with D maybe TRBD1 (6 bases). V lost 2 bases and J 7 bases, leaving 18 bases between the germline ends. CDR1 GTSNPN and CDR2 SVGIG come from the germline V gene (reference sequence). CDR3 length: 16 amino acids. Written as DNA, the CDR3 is TGTGCCTGGAGTCAACACCCCGGGACACTAAATTCACCCCTCCACTTT. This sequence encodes CAWSQHPGTLNSPLHF.

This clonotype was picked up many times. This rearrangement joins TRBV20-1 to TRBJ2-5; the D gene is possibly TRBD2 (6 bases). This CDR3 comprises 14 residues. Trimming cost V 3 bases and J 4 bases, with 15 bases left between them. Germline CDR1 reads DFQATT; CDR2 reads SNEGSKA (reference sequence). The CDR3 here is CSASRWGGGETQYF. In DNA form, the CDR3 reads TGCAGTGCTAGTCGGTGGGGAGGTGGAGAGACCCAGTACTTC.

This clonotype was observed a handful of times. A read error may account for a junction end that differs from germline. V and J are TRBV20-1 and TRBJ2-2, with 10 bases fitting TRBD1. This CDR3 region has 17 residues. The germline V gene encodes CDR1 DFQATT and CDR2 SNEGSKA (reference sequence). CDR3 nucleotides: TGCTGTGCTAGAGATCGGGTCGGGACAGGGGTGACCGGGGAGCTGTTTTTT. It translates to CCARDRVGTGVTGELFF.

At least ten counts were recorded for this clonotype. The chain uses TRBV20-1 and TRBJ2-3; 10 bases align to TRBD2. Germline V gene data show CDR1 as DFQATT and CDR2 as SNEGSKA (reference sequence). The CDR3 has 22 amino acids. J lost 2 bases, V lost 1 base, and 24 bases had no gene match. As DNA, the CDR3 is TGCAGTGCTAGAGTATCGATCTCCTCTCTCTCGACTAGCGGGTATCACACAGATACGCAGTATTTT. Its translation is CSARVSISSLSTSGYHTDTQYF.

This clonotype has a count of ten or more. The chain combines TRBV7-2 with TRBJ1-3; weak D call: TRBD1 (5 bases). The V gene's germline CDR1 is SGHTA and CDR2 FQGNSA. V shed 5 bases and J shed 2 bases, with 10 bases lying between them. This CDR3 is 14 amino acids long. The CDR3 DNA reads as TGTGCCAGCAGCGCCTCGGGGGCTGGAAACACCATATATTTT. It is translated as CASSASGAGNTIYF. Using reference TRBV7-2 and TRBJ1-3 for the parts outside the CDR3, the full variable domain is GAGVSQSPSNKVTEKGKDVELRCDPISGHTALYWYRQSLGQGLEFLIYFQGNSAPDKSGLPSDRFSAERTGGSVSTLTIQRTQQEDSAVYLCASSASGAGNTIYFGEGSWLTVV.

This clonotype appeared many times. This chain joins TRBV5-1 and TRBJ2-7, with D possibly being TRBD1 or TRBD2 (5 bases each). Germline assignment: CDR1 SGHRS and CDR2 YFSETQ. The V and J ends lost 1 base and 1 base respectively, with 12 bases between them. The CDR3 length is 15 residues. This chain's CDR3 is CASSLQPGGSYEQYV. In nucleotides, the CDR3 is TGCGCCAGCAGCTTGCAGCCTGGGGGTTCCTACGAGCAGTACGTC.

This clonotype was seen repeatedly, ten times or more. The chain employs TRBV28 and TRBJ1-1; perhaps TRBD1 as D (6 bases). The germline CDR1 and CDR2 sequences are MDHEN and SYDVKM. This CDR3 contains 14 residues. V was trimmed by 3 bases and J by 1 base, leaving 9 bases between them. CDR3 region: CASSFPGQNTEAFF. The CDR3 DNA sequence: TGTGCCAGCAGTTTCCCGGGACAGAACACTGAAGCTTTCTTT. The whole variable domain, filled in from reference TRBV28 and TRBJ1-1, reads DVKVTQSSRYLVKRTGEKVFLECVQDMDHENMFWYRQDPGLGLRLIYFSYDVKMKEKGDIPEGYSVSREKKERFSLILESASTNQTSMYLCASSFPGQNTEAFFGQGTRLTVV.

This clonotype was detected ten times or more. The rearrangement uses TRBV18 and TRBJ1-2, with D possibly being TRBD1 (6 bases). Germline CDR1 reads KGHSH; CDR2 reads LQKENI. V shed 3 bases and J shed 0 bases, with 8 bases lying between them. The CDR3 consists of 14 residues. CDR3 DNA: TGTGCCAGCTCACCGGACAGAGCTAACTATGGCTACACCTTC. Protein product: CASSPDRANYGYTF.

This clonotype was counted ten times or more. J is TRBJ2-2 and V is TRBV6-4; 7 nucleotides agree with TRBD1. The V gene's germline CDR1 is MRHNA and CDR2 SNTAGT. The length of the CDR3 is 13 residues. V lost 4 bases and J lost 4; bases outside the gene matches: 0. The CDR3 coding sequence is TGTGCCAGCAGTGGGACAGGCACCGGGGAGCTGTTTTTT. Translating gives CASSGTGTGELFF.